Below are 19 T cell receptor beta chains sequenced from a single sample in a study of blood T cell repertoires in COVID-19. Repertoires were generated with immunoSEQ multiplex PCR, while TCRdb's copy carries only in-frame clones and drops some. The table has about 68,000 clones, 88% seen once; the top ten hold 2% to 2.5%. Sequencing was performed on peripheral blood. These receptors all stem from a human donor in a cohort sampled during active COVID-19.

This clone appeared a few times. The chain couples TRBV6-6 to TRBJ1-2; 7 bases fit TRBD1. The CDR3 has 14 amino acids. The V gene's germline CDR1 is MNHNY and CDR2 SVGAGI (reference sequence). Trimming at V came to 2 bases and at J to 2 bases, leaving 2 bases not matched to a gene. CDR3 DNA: TGTGCCAGCAGTTACGGACAGGAGAACTATGGCTACACCTTC. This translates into CASSYGQENYGYTF.

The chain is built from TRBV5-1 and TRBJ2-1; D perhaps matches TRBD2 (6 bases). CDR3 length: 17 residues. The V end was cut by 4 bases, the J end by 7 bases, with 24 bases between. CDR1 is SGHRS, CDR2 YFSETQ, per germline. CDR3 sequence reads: CASSQDFQLLGGNEQFF. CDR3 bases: TGCGCCAGCAGCCAGGACTTCCAGCTCCTGGGGGGTAATGAGCAGTTCTTC.

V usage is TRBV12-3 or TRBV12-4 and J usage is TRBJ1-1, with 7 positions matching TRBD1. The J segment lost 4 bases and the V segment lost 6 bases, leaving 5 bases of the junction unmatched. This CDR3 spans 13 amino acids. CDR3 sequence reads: CASRPAGGTEAFF. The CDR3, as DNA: TGTGCCAGCAGGCCTGCAGGGGGCACTGAAGCTTTCTTT.

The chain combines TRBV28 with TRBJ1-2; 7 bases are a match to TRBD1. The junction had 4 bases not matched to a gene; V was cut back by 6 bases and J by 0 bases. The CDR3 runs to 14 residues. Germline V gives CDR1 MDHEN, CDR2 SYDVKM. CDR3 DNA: TGTGCCAGCAGGGAGGGGGCAGCTAACTATGGCTACACCTTC. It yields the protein CASREGAANYGYTF.

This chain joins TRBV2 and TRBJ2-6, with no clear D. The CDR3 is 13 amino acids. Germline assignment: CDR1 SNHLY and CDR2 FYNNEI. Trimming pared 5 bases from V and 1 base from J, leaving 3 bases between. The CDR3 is CASSPSGANVLTF. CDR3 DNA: TGTGCCAGCAGTCCATCTGGGGCCAACGTCCTGACTTTC.

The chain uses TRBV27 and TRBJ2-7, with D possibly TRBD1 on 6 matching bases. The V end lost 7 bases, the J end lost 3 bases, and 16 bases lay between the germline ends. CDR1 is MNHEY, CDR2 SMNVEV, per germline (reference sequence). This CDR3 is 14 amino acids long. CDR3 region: CASTPRGRGYEQYF. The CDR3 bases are TGTGCCAGCACCCCCAGGGGCCGTGGCTACGAGCAGTACTTC.

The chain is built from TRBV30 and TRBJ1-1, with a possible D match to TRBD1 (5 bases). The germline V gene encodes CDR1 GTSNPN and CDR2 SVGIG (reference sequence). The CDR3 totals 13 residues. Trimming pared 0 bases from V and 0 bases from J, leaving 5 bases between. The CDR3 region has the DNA TGTGCCTGGAGTGTACAGGTGAACACTGAAGCTTTCTTT. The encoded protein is CAWSVQVNTEAFF.

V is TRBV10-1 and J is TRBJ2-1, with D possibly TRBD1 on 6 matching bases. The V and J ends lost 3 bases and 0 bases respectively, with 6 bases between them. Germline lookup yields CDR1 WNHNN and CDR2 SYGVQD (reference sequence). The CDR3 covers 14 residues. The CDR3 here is CASSDRGSYNEQFF. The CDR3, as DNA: TGCGCCAGCAGTGACAGGGGCTCCTACAATGAGCAGTTCTTC.

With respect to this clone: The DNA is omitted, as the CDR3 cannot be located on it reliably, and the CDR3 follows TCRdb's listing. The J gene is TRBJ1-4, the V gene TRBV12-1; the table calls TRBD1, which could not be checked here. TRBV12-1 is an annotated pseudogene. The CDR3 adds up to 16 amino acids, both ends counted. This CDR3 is CASSFGFGTDNEKLFF.

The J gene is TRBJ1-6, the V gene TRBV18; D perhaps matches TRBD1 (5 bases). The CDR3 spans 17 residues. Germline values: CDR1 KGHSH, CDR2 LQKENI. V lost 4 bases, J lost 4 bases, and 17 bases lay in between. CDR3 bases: TGTGCCAGCTCACTCCGGGACTCGGACGTTTATAATTCACCCCTCCACTTT. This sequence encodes CASSLRDSDVYNSPLHF.

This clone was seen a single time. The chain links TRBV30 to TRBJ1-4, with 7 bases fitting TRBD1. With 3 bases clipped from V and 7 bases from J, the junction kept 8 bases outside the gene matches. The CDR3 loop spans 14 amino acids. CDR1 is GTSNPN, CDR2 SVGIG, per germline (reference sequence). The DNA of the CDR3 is TGTGCCTGGAGGCCGGGACAGTTGAGTGAAAAACTGTTTTTT. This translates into CAWRPGQLSEKLFF.

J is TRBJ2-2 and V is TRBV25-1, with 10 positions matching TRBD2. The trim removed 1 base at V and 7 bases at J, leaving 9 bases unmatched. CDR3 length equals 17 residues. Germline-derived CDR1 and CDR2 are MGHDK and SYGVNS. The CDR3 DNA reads TGTGCCAGCAGTGAATTCGGCGAGCGGGGGGGACTCGGGGAGCTGTTTTTT. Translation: CASSEFGERGGLGELFF.

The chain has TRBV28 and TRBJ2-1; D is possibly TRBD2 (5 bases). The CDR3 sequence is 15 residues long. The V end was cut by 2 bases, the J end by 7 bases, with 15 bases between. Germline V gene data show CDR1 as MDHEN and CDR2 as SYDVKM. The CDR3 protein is CASSLRGYKVNEQFF. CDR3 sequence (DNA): TGTGCCAGCAGTTTACGAGGGTATAAGGTAAATGAGCAGTTCTTC.

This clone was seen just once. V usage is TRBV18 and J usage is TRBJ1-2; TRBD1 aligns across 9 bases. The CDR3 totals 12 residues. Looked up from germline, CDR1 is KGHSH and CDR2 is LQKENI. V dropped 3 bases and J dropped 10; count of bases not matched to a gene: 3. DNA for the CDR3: TGTGCCAGCTCACCGGGACAGGGCCCCTACACCTTC. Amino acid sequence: CASSPGQGPYTF.

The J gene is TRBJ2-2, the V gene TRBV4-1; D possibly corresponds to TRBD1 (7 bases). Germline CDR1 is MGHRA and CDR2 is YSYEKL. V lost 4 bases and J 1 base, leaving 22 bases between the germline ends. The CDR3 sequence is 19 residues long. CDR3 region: CASSPMRGGSGGNTGELFF. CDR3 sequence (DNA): TGCGCCAGCAGCCCGATGCGTGGAGGGTCAGGGGGGAACACCGGGGAGCTGTTTTTT.

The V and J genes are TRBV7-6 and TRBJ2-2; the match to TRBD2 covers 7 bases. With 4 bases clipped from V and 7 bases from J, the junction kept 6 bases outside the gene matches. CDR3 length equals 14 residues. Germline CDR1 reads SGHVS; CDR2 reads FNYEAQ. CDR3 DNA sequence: TGTGCCAGCAGCTACCGGGGGGAAGTCGGGGAGCTGTTTTTT. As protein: CASSYRGEVGELFF. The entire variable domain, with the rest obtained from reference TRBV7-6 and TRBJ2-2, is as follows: GAGVSQSPRYKVTKRGQDVALRCDPISGHVSLYWYRQALGQGPEFLTYFNYEAQQDKSGLPNDRFSAERPEGSISTLTIQRTEQRDSAMYRCASSYRGEVGELFFGEGSRLTVL.

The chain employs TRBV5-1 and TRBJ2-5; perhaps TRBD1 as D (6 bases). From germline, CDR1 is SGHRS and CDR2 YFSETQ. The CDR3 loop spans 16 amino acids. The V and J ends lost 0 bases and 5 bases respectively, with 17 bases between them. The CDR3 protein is CASSLVTGTNMETQYF. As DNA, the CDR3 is TGCGCCAGCAGCTTGGTCACCGGGACAAATATGGAGACCCAGTACTTC.

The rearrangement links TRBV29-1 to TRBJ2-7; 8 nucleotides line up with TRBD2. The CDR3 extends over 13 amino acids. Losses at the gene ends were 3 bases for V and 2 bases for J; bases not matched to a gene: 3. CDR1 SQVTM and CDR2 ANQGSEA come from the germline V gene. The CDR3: CSVDGAGAYEQYF. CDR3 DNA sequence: TGCAGCGTTGATGGAGCGGGGGCCTACGAGCAGTACTTC.

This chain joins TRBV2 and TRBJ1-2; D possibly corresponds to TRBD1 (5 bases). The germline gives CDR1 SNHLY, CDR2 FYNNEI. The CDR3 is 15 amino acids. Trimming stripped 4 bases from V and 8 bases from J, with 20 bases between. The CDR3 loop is CASSGTRSRVGGYTF. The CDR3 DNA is TGTGCCAGCAGTGGGACACGGTCCCGTGTAGGCGGCTACACCTTC.